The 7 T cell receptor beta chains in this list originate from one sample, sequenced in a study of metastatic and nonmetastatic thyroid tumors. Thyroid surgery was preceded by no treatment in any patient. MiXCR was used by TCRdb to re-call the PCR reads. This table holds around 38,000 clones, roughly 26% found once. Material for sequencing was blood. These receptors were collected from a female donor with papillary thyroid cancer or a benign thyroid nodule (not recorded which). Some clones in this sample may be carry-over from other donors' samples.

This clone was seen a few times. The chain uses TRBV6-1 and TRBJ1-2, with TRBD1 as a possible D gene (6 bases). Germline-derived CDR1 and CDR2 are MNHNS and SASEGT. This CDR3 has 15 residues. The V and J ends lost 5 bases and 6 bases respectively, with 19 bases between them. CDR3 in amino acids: CASSTLRGHENGYTF. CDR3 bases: TGTGCCAGCAGTACCCTGCGGGGGCATGAGAATGGCTACACCTTC.

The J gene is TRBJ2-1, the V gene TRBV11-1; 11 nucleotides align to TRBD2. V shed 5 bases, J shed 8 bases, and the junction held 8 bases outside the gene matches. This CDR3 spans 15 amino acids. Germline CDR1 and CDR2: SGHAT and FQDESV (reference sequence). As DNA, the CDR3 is TGTGCCAGCAGCAAAGATAGCGGGAGGGTCTATGAGCAGTTCTTC. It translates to CASSKDSGRVYEQFF.

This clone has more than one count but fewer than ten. This CDR3 is CASSVVGSADTQYF. CDR3 sequence (DNA): TGTGCCAGCAGTGTGGTCGGGAGCGCAGATACGCAGTATTTT. The V gene is TRBV2, the J gene TRBJ2-3; perhaps TRBD2 as D (6 bases). Trimming left V 4 bases short and J 4 bases short, with 12 bases between. The CDR3 has 14 amino acids. Germline CDR1 is SNHLY and CDR2 is FYNNEI.

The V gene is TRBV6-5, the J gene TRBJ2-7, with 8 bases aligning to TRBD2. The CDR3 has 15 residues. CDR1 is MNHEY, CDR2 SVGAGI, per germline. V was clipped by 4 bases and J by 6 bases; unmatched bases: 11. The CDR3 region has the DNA TGTGCCAGCAGTTTTAAGTCGGGAGGGCCGTGCGAGCAGTACTTC. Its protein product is CASSFKSGGPCEQYF.

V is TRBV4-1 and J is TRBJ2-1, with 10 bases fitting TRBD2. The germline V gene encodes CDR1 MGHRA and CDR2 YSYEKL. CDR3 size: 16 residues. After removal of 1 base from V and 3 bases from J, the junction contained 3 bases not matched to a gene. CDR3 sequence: CASSQVLAGYYNEQFF. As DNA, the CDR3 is TGCGCCAGCAGCCAAGTACTAGCGGGGTACTACAATGAGCAGTTCTTC.

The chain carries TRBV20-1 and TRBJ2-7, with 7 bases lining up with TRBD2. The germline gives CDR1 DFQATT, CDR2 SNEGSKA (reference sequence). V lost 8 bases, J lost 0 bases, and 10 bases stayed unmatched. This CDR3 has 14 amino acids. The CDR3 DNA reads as TGCAGTTCTCAAAGCGGGGAGAGCTCCTACGAGCAGTACTTC. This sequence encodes CSSQSGESSYEQYF.

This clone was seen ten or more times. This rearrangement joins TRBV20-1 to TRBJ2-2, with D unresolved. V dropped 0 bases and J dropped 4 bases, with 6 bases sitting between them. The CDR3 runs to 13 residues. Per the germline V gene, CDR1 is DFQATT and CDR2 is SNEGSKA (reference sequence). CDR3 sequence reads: CSARDQGTGELFF. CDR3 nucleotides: TGCAGTGCTAGAGATCAAGGCACCGGGGAGCTGTTTTTT.